This TCR beta chain was observed in a study of identical twins. General study findings and limits: Abundant cord blood beta clonotypes carried fewer insertions; memory repertoires showed none.

Donors were all healthy Caucasians. This clonotype has at least ten counts. The antigen remains unidentified. Germline loops: CDR1 MDHEN, CDR2 SYDVKM. The CDR3 spans 15 residues. Trimming at V came to 3 bases and at J to 8 bases, leaving 5 bases not matched to a gene. Unique molecular identifiers were present on the cDNA, and a universal primer site came from template switching. One entry per CDR3 protein, called by TCRdb with MiXCR from the 5' RACE reads. The table has under 450,000 distinct CDR3 sequences, about a fifth seen once; the top ten hold around 12%. The chain links TRBV28 to TRBJ2-1; 12 nucleotides agree with TRBD2. The TCR was taken from a middle-aged man in good health. Specimen: naive T cells sorted from blood. The CDR3 DNA is TGTGCCAGCAGTTTGTGGCTAGCGGGAGGGTATGAGCAGTTCTTC. It translates to CASSLWLAGGYEQFF.